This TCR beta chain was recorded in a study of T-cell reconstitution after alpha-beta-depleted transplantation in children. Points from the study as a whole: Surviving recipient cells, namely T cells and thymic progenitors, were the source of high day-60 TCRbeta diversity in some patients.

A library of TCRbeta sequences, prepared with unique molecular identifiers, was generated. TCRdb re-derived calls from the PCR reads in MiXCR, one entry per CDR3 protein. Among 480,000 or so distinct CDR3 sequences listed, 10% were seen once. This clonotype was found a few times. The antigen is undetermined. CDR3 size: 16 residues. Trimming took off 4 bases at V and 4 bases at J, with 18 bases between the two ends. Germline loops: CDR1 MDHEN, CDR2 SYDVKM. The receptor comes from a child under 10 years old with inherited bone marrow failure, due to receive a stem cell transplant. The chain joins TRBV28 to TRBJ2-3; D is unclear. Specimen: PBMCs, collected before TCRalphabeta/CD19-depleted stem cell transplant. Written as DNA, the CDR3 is TGTGCCAGCAGTTCGTCACAGATTACCCGGCCAGATACGCAGTATTTT. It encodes CASSSSQITRPDTQYF. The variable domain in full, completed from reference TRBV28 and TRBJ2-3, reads DVKVTQSSRYLVKRTGEKVFLECVQDMDHENMFWYRQDPGLGLRLIYFSYDVKMKEKGDIPEGYSVSREKKERFSLILESASTNQTSMYLCASSSSQITRPDTQYFGPGTRLTVL.